This entry features one T cell receptor (beta chain) sequence. The target antigen is unknown. The sample's time point: baseline pretreatment blood. Treatment noted: 15 Gy SBRT to primary tumor, nephrectomy 4 weeks later. Blood was sampled at baseline, 2 weeks and 4 weeks after SBRT. The sample originates from a study of radiation and T cells in renal cell carcinoma. Across the study: Nephrectomy followed 15 Gy stereotactic body radiation by 4 weeks. The study, taken as a whole, reports: Top tumor clonotypes rose in blood 2 weeks post-radiation, then contracted. Pretreatment tumor biopsies were lacking, so baseline clonotypes are unknown.

J was trimmed by 0 bases and V by 5 bases; bases with no gene match: 6. This CDR3 spans 16 amino acids. The germline gives CDR1 GTSNPN, CDR2 SVGIG (reference sequence). Some clones are missing from TCRdb's copy, which holds only in-frame ones; the method was immunoSEQ multiplex PCR. The data show over 45,000 clones, approximately 80% seen once. The material sequenced was blood, taken from a patient whose treatment included radiotherapy and nephrectomy. The gene calls are TRBV30 and TRBJ2-1; 11 positions match TRBD2. This TCR derives from a man in his 60s with renal cell carcinoma. CDR3 sequence reads: CAWDSGTSGSYNEQFF. CDR3 sequence (DNA): TGTGCCTGGGATTCCGGGACTAGCGGCTCCTACAATGAGCAGTTCTTC.